These 20 T cell receptor beta chains came from one sample sequenced in a study of human T cells and chemical hapten exposure. TCRdb redid the calling of the RACE reads with MiXCR, one entry per CDR3 protein. Of 350,000 to 400,000 distinct CDR3 sequences listed, about 5.1% are singletons. The time point here: pre-sensitization, week 0. Documented treatment: therapeutic diphenylcyclopropenone sensitization with weekly scalp DPC. The material was whole blood, obtained in connection with sensitization to the hapten diphenylcyclopropenone (DPC). The receptors come from a woman aged 45-59 years with alopecia areata. Some clones in this sample may be carry-over from other donors' samples.

This clonotype was found many times. V and J are TRBV29-1 and TRBJ2-3, with D possibly TRBD2 on 5 matching bases. The V end was cut by 4 bases, the J end by 8 bases, with 16 bases between. Per germline, CDR1 SQVTM and CDR2 ANQGSEA. The CDR3 is 13 amino acids. CDR3 sequence (DNA): TGCAGCGTTGTGTCGGACTCGATAAGTACGCAGTATTTT. It encodes CSVVSDSISTQYF.

This clonotype was detected a few times. The chain uses TRBV29-1 and TRBJ1-2; 10 nucleotides align to TRBD1. CDR3 length: 13 residues. The J segment lost 2 bases and the V segment lost 4 bases, leaving 1 base of the junction unmatched. The germline V gene has CDR1 SQVTM and CDR2 ANQGSEA. CDR3 bases: TGCAGCGTTGCGACAGGGGGCAACTATGGCTACACCTTC. Its protein product is CSVATGGNYGYTF.

The chain is built from TRBV25-1 and TRBJ2-7; 14 positions match TRBD2. This CDR3 has 13 residues. Germline loops: CDR1 MGHDK, CDR2 SYGVNS. V was clipped by 5 bases and J by 12 bases; unmatched bases: 6. The CDR3 loop reads CASSMGLAGVVYF. In DNA, the CDR3 is TGTGCCAGCAGTATGGGACTAGCGGGGGTTGTGTACTTC.

This clonotype was recorded at least ten times. The genes are TRBV3-1 and TRBJ2-2; TRBD2 matches at 8 bases. V trimming: 0 bases; J trimming: 2 bases; junction bases outside the gene matches: 5. Germline V gives CDR1 LGHDT, CDR2 YNNKEL (reference sequence). This CDR3 is 17 amino acids long. CDR3 protein: CASSQDWAGGNTGELFF. In DNA form, the CDR3 reads TGTGCCAGCAGCCAAGATTGGGCGGGAGGTAACACCGGGGAGCTGTTTTTT.

This clonotype was detected ten times or more. V gene TRBV3-1 combines with J gene TRBJ2-2; D not resolved. This CDR3 spans 14 amino acids. V was trimmed by 4 bases and J by 0 bases, leaving 6 bases between them. Germline lookup yields CDR1 LGHDT and CDR2 YNNKEL (reference sequence). The CDR3 bases are TGTGCCAGCAGCCGGTTCACGAACACCGGGGAGCTGTTTTTT. Residues: CASSRFTNTGELFF.

On this clonotype: Since a much larger clone is just one base distant, this may be a read error. The chain joins TRBV6-6 to TRBJ2-7; D possibly matches TRBD1 or TRBD2 (6 bases each). V lost 5 bases and J lost 2, with 16 bases in between. Germline V lookup: CDR1 MNHNY, CDR2 SVGAGI (reference sequence). The CDR3 is made up of 15 amino acids. CDR3 protein: CASSHGGTPPYEQYF. The DNA of the CDR3 is TGTGCCAGCAGTCACGGCGGGACACCTCCCTACGAGCAGTACTTC.

This clonotype occurred many times. This chain connects TRBV5-1 to TRBJ1-6; no reliable D call. The CDR3 is 15 amino acids. The germline V and J ends were trimmed by 4 bases and 0 bases, with 8 bases remaining between them. Looked up from germline, CDR1 is SGHRS and CDR2 is YFSETQ. CDR3 sequence: CASSTWSSYNSPLHF. The DNA for the CDR3 is TGCGCCAGCAGCACATGGAGCTCCTATAATTCACCCCTCCACTTT.

This chain links TRBV29-1 with TRBJ1-1; no firm D call. This CDR3 comprises 10 residues. V shed 6 bases and J shed 11 bases, with 13 bases lying between them. Germline lookup yields CDR1 SQVTM and CDR2 ANQGSEA. The DNA of the CDR3 is TGCAGCGTGTACTTCGACGGCGCTTTCTTT. This codes for CSVYFDGAFF.

The table lists this clonotype with a few counts. This rearrangement joins TRBV9 to TRBJ1-6, with 11 bases matching TRBD1. Germline assignment: CDR1 SGDLS and CDR2 YYNGEE. V was pared by 7 bases and J by 7 bases, with 7 bases of the junction left unmatched. This CDR3 contains 15 residues. CDR3: CASGPGQGVNSPLHF. The DNA for the CDR3 is TGTGCCAGCGGGCCGGGACAGGGGGTAAATTCACCCCTCCACTTT.

The V and J genes are TRBV6-2 or TRBV6-3 and TRBJ2-5; D may be TRBD2 (6 bases). Germline assignment: CDR1 MNHEY and CDR2 SVGEGT. The V end lost 8 bases, the J end lost 3 bases, and 19 bases lay between the germline ends. This CDR3 has 15 residues. The CDR3 loop is CASGTLGQVKETQYF. As DNA, the CDR3 is TGTGCCAGCGGGACTTTGGGCCAAGTCAAAGAGACCCAGTACTTC.

This clonotype has a count of ten or more. The genes are TRBV28 and TRBJ2-7, with TRBD1 matching over 10 bases. This CDR3 is 15 amino acids long. Germline assignment: CDR1 MDHEN and CDR2 SYDVKM. Trimming removed 5 bases from V and 7 bases from J; junction bases left unmatched: 11. CDR3 DNA sequence: TGTGCCAGCAGTGGAGCCGGGACAGGGGCGGAGGAGCAGTACTTC. Protein: CASSGAGTGAEEQYF. Using reference TRBV28 and TRBJ2-7 for the parts outside the CDR3, the full variable domain is DVKVTQSSRYLVKRTGEKVFLECVQDMDHENMFWYRQDPGLGLRLIYFSYDVKMKEKGDIPEGYSVSREKKERFSLILESASTNQTSMYLCASSGAGTGAEEQYFGPGTRLTVT.

This clonotype came up many times. The chain couples TRBV7-2 to TRBJ1-5, with D hard to call. This CDR3 has 17 amino acids. Trimming pared 5 bases from V and 0 bases from J, leaving 17 bases between. From germline, CDR1 is SGHTA and CDR2 FQGNSA. CDR3 DNA sequence: TGTGCCAGCAGCCCTTTGTGGGGAGGCTATAGCAATCAGCCCCAGCATTTT. Its protein product is CASSPLWGGYSNQPQHF.

This clonotype was seen repeatedly, ten times or more. The J gene is TRBJ2-2, the V gene TRBV28; 8 nucleotides line up with TRBD2. The CDR3 spans 15 residues. With 5 bases clipped from V and 6 bases from J, the junction kept 8 bases outside the gene matches. CDR1 MDHEN and CDR2 SYDVKM come from the germline V gene. Written as DNA, the CDR3 is TGTGCCAGCAGTCCCTCGGGGACTAGGCCCGGGGAGCTGTTTTTT. Translated: CASSPSGTRPGELFF.

This clonotype was recorded many times. The rearrangement joins TRBV12-3 or TRBV12-4 to TRBJ2-3; 10 bases line up with TRBD2. The CDR3 runs to 17 residues. V was pared by 5 bases and J by 0 bases, with 8 bases of the junction left unmatched. The CDR3 DNA follows: TGTGCCAGCAGTCCCCGGACTAGCGGACATAGCACAGATACGCAGTATTTT. Protein sequence: CASSPRTSGHSTDTQYF.

The CDR3 bases are TGTGCCAGCAAGGGTCGGGAGGCTGAGCAGTTCTTC. Translation: CASKGREAEQFF. The chain recombines TRBV27 with TRBJ2-1; TRBD2 matches 7 bases. Germline CDR1 is MNHEY and CDR2 is SMNVEV (reference sequence). The length of the CDR3 is 12 residues. The V and J ends lost 7 bases and 9 bases, in that order; junction bases with no gene match: 6.

The chain combines TRBV7-6 with TRBJ2-5; 10 bases align to TRBD2. The CDR3 spans 16 residues. J lost 5 bases, V lost 1 base, and 7 bases had no gene match. The germline V gene encodes CDR1 SGHVS and CDR2 FNYEAQ. CDR3 DNA: TGTGCCAGCAGCTTAGGATCTAGCGGGGGACACGAGACCCAGTACTTC. Protein sequence: CASSLGSSGGHETQYF.

This clonotype occurred many times. The V gene is TRBV11-2, the J gene TRBJ1-1; D gene uncertain. Between the trimmed V and J ends, which lost 4 bases and 8 bases, there was a span of 14 bases. Germline-derived CDR1 and CDR2 are SGHAT and FQNNGV. This CDR3 has 13 amino acids. The CDR3 is CASSSLMEGEAFF. CDR3 coding DNA: TGTGCCAGCAGCTCCCTTATGGAAGGCGAAGCTTTCTTT.

Many counts were recorded for this clonotype. This chain uses TRBV28 with TRBJ2-3; 7 bases are shared with TRBD1. The CDR3 extends over 14 amino acids. Germline CDR1 is MDHEN and CDR2 is SYDVKM. The J segment lost 0 bases and the V segment lost 10 bases, leaving 7 bases of the junction unmatched. This chain's CDR3 is CATRDSSSTDTQYF. The CDR3 nucleotides read TGTGCCACCCGGGACAGCTCTAGCACAGATACGCAGTATTTT.

Many counts were recorded for this clonotype. The chain has TRBV29-1 and TRBJ2-3; 9 bases match TRBD1. The CDR3 covers 12 residues. V was clipped by 4 bases and J by 4 bases; unmatched bases: 0. Germline values: CDR1 SQVTM, CDR2 ANQGSEA. DNA for the CDR3: TGCAGCGTTGGACAGGGGGCAGATACGCAGTATTTT. Protein sequence: CSVGQGADTQYF.

This clonotype came up a few times. The chain joins TRBV29-1 to TRBJ1-2; D not certain. Trimming shortened V by 7 bases and J by 0 bases, and 15 bases separated the two germline ends. Germline CDR1 and CDR2: SQVTM and ANQGSEA. This CDR3 spans 14 amino acids. The CDR3 spells CSASPDGANYGYTF. CDR3 DNA: TGCAGCGCCTCCCCGGACGGAGCTAACTATGGCTACACCTTC.